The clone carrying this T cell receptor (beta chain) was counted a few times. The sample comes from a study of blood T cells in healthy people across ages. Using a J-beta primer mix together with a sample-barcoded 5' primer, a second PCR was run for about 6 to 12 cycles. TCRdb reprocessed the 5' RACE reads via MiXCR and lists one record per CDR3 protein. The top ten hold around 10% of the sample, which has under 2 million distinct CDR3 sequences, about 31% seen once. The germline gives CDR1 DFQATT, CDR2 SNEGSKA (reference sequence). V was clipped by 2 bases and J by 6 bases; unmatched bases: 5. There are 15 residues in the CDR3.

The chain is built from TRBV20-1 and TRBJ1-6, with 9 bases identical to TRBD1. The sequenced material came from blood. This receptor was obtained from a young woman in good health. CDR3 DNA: TGCAGTGCTAGACTACCGGGACAGGGTAATTCACCCCTCCACTTT. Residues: CSARLPGQGNSPLHF.